This passage covers 11 T cell receptor beta chains from one sample sequenced in a study of spatial heterogeneity in lung cancer. TCRdb reanalysed the 5' RACE reads using MiXCR and keeps one entry per CDR3 protein. This table holds approximately 17,000 distinct CDR3 sequences, about a fifth found once. Documented time point: blood at routine non-recurrence follow-up after resection. The source material was PBMCs, sampled at follow-up. Every receptor here comes from a male donor with early-stage non-small cell lung cancer.

This clonotype was recorded many times. The V and J genes are TRBV2 and TRBJ2-7, with D possibly matching TRBD1 (6 bases). Germline-derived CDR1 and CDR2 are SNHLY and FYNNEI. V lost 7 bases and J 2 bases, leaving 9 bases between the germline ends. The CDR3 sequence is 12 residues long. The CDR3 DNA is TGTGCCAGCACACGGACAGCCTACGAGCAGTACTTC. As protein: CASTRTAYEQYF. Using reference TRBV2 and TRBJ2-7 for the parts outside the CDR3, the full variable domain is EPEVTQTPSHQVTQMGQEVILRCVPISNHLYFYWYRQILGQKVEFLVSFYNNEISEKSEIFDDQFSVERPDGSNFTLKIRSTKLEDSAMYFCASTRTAYEQYFGPGTRLTVT.

This clonotype has at least ten counts. Written as DNA, the CDR3 is TGTGCCAGCTTCAGTTACGGTGACTACAATGAGCAGTTCTTC. Translating it yields CASFSYGDYNEQFF. The V and J genes are TRBV6-2 or TRBV6-3 and TRBJ2-1; D is unclear. Trimming cost V 8 bases and J 3 bases, with 14 bases left between them. Germline V lookup: CDR1 MNHEY, CDR2 SVGEGT. This CDR3 contains 14 residues.

Of note for this clonotype: No conserved phenylalanine or tryptophan is present at the end of the CDR3, so a read error is the likely explanation. This chain uses TRBV19 with TRBJ2-7; 11 bases are shared with TRBD1. The CDR3 is 15 amino acids. Germline CDR1 is LNHDA and CDR2 is SQIVND (reference sequence). The V gene end was trimmed by 6 bases and the J gene end by 4 bases; junction bases not matched to a gene: 8. Written as DNA, the CDR3 is TGTGCCAGTAGCAACTCCCGGGACAGGGGGTACGAGCAGTACTCC. It codes for CASSNSRDRGYEQYS.

By proportion, this clonotype is medium-sized. The genes are TRBV3-1 and TRBJ2-7, with a weak D call TRBD2 (6 bases). CDR1 is LGHDT, CDR2 YNNKEL, per germline (reference sequence). Trimming removed 8 bases from V and 3 bases from J, with 14 bases in between. This CDR3 is 13 amino acids long. The CDR3 sequence: CASGRIGGYEQYF. CDR3 DNA sequence: TGTGCCAGCGGCCGCATCGGGGGCTACGAGCAGTACTTC.

This clonotype was recorded many times. The chain combines TRBV12-3 or TRBV12-4 with TRBJ1-1, with D unclear. This CDR3 has 13 amino acids. V was cut by 6 bases and J by 1 base, with 9 bases left in between. The CDR3 region has the DNA TGTGCCAGCAGCCCAGTGTGGAACACTGAAGCTTTCTTT. The encoded protein is CASSPVWNTEAFF.

V gene TRBV7-8 combines with J gene TRBJ2-4, with TRBD2 as a possible D gene (6 bases). Germline CDR1 and CDR2: SGHVS and FQNEAQ. CDR3 length: 13 residues. V was clipped by 3 bases and J by 6 bases, with 9 bases between them. The CDR3 here is CASSFFGGNIQYF. Written as DNA, the CDR3 is TGTGCCAGCAGCTTTTTCGGGGGAAACATTCAGTACTTC.

This clonotype has at least ten counts. This chain links TRBV30 with TRBJ2-3; 7 bases are shared with TRBD1. Trimming took 8 bases from V and 7 from J; bases not matched to a gene: 9. Germline values: CDR1 GTSNPN, CDR2 SVGIG (reference sequence). This CDR3 has 12 residues. The DNA for the CDR3 is TGTGCCGGACACAGGGGTGAAAATACGCAGTATTTT. Its protein product is CAGHRGENTQYF.

By sample share, this clonotype is medium-sized (0.01 to 0.1%). The V and J genes are TRBV7-6 and TRBJ1-4; tentatively, D is TRBD1 (6 bases). CDR3 length equals 15 residues. Per germline, CDR1 SGHVS and CDR2 FNYEAQ. V was clipped by 6 bases and J by 6 bases, with 17 bases between them. The CDR3 spells CASRRWGGVDEKLFF. The CDR3 nucleotides are TGTGCCAGCAGAAGATGGGGGGGCGTGGATGAAAAACTGTTTTTT.

This clonotype has just a few counts. The chain employs TRBV3-2 and TRBJ1-5; TRBD1 is the table's D call, not checked against the DNA. TRBV3-2 is a pseudogene segment. The CDR3 runs 22 residues. CDR3 bases: TGTGCCAGCAGCTTCGGAGTTTTTTCGGCTTGTCATCACAAGGGGCGCAATCAGCCCCAGCATTTT. It is translated as CASSFGVFSACHHKGRNQPQHF.

This clonotype qualifies as medium-sized. This chain uses TRBV20-1 with TRBJ1-6, with a tentative D call TRBD1 (5 bases). CDR1 and CDR2 from the germline V gene are DFQATT and SNEGSKA (reference sequence). V dropped 5 bases and J dropped 0 bases, with 11 bases sitting between them. The CDR3 has 15 residues. CDR3 coding DNA: TGCAGTGCTTGGACACCTCGCTCCTATAATTCACCCCTCCACTTT. Its protein product is CSAWTPRSYNSPLHF.

This clonotype was seen repeatedly, ten times or more. The CDR3 loop reads CASSPTGSVTGELFF. The CDR3 DNA reads TGTGCCAGCAGCCCCACAGGGAGTGTCACCGGGGAGCTGTTTTTT. This rearrangement joins TRBV5-4 to TRBJ2-2; a possible D gene is TRBD1 (6 bases). This CDR3 has 15 amino acids. V lost 4 bases and J lost 4, with 14 bases in between. The germline V gene encodes CDR1 SGHNT and CDR2 YYREEE (reference sequence).